Following are 10 T cell receptor beta chains from one sample sequenced in a study of CDR3 diversity in severe acne. Each CDR3 protein is one row after TCRdb ran MiXCR on the PCR reads. The sample consists of 100,000 or so distinct CDR3 sequences, 51% of them appearing once. Sequencing input: blood. Every receptor here comes from a male donor with acne.

The chain has TRBV25-1 and TRBJ2-6; D gene uncertain. CDR1 is MGHDK, CDR2 SYGVNS, per germline. Trimming took off 5 bases at V and 0 bases at J, with 20 bases between the two ends. The CDR3 is made up of 19 amino acids. The chain's CDR3 is CASSLFMAGPPSGANVLTF. Written as DNA, the CDR3 is TGTGCCAGCAGTTTATTTATGGCAGGACCGCCCTCTGGGGCCAACGTCCTGACTTTC.

A remark on this clonotype: A single base separates this from a much larger clone, so it may be a read error. This rearrangement joins TRBV7-3 to TRBJ2-7; 7 bases align to TRBD2. The germline gives CDR1 SGHTA, CDR2 FQGTGA. This CDR3 comprises 14 residues. With V trimmed by 1 base and J by 5 bases, 5 bases remained unmatched. The CDR3 region is CASSLSGSFHEQYF. The CDR3, as DNA: TGTGCCAGCAGCTTAAGCGGGAGTTTCCACGAGCAGTACTTC.

The chain uses TRBV11-1 and TRBJ1-1; TRBD1 aligns across 8 bases. V was clipped by 4 bases and J by 5 bases; unmatched bases: 6. The CDR3 length is 14 residues. CDR1 and CDR2 (germline): SGHAT, FQDESV (reference sequence). CDR3 in DNA: TGTGCCAGCAGCTGGCGACAGGGGAAGACTGAAGCTTTCTTT. This codes for CASSWRQGKTEAFF. Together with reference TRBV11-1 and TRBJ1-1, the CDR3 gives the full variable domain: EAEVAQSPRYKITEKSQAVAFWCDPISGHATLYWYRQILGQGPELLVQFQDESVVDDSQLPKDRFSAERLKGVDSTLKIQPAELGDSAMYLCASSWRQGKTEAFFGQGTRLTVV.

This clonotype came up a few times. The chain couples TRBV28 to TRBJ1-3; no clear D gene. In germline, CDR1 is MDHEN, CDR2 SYDVKM. V was shortened by 4 bases and J by 5 bases, with 6 bases between the two germline ends. The CDR3 has 12 residues. The CDR3 loop is CASSSYRNTIYF. The CDR3 nucleotides are TGTGCCAGCAGTTCATACCGAAACACCATATATTTT.

This clonotype was observed a handful of times. A read error is possible here, since a much larger clone lies one base away. The rearrangement links TRBV2 to TRBJ2-5, with D possibly matching TRBD1 (7 bases). This CDR3 spans 14 amino acids. Germline-derived CDR1 and CDR2 are SNHLY and FYNNEI. The CDR3 DNA follows: TGTGCCGGCAGCGGAGGGACAGCCGGAGCGACCCAGTACTTC. Its protein product is CAGSGGTAGATQYF. Supplemented by reference TRBV2 and TRBJ2-5, the full variable domain reads EPEVTQTPSHQVTQMGQEVILRCVPISNHLYFYWYRQILGQKVEFLVSFYNNEISEKSEIFDDQFSVERPDGSNFTLKIRSTKLEDSAMYFCAGSGGTAGATQYFGPGTRLLVL.

Ten or more counts support this clonotype. The rearrangement uses TRBV19 and TRBJ2-7, with a tentative D call TRBD1 (6 bases). V was pared by 3 bases and J by 6 bases, with 12 bases between. CDR1 and CDR2 (germline): LNHDA, SQIVND (reference sequence). The CDR3 runs to 13 residues. The CDR3: CASSITGLGEQYF. The CDR3 DNA reads as TGTGCCAGTAGTATTACAGGGCTTGGCGAGCAGTACTTC.

This clonotype appeared a few times. A read error may account for a junction end that differs from germline. The rearrangement links TRBV28 to TRBJ2-1, with 8 bases matching TRBD1. The CDR3 has 16 amino acids. CDR1 is MDHEN, CDR2 SYDVKM, per germline. The chain's CDR3 is CASSSYHRQGRNEQFF. The CDR3 DNA sequence: TGTGCTAGCAGTTCCTATCATCGACAGGGGAGGAATGAGCAGTTCTTC. Combining the CDR3 with reference TRBV28 and TRBJ2-1 gives the whole variable domain DVKVTQSSRYLVKRTGEKVFLECVQDMDHENMFWYRQDPGLGLRLIYFSYDVKMKEKGDIPEGYSVSREKKERFSLILESASTNQTSMYLCASSSYHRQGRNEQFFGPGTRLTVL.

This clonotype showed up many times. The chain joins TRBV7-8 to TRBJ2-7; perhaps TRBD1 as D (6 bases). CDR3 length: 13 residues. Germline V lookup: CDR1 SGHVS, CDR2 FQNEAQ. V lost 4 bases and J lost 3, with 10 bases in between. In nucleotides, the CDR3 is TGTGCCAGCAGCTGGGGGCAGGGCTACGAGCAGTACTTC. Translating it yields CASSWGQGYEQYF.

The V and J genes are TRBV20-1 and TRBJ1-1, with D uncertain. CDR3 size: 12 residues. Deletions cut 5 bases from V and 0 bases from J, with 7 bases between. Per germline, CDR1 DFQATT and CDR2 SNEGSKA (reference sequence). The CDR3 DNA reads TGCAGTGCTTGGGAGATGAACACTGAAGCTTTCTTT. As protein: CSAWEMNTEAFF.

This chain uses TRBV7-8 with TRBJ1-2, with 9 bases fitting TRBD1. Trimming cost V 5 bases and J 3 bases; bases outside gene matches: 7. CDR3 size: 15 residues. CDR1 is SGHVS, CDR2 FQNEAQ, per germline. The CDR3 here is CASSPGQGTYYGYTF. DNA of the CDR3: TGTGCCAGCAGCCCCGGACAGGGGACCTACTATGGCTACACCTTC.